This T cell receptor (beta chain) derives from a study of cytomegalovirus exposure and HLA in healthy donors. Study outcomes and limitations: Judged likely to be a sequencing artifact was a cluster of highly shared sequence variants.

Concerning this clone itself: Antigen: not known.

The PCR had 60 Vbeta and 13 Jbeta primers. Clones were read by immunoSEQ multiplex PCR, and TCRdb kept only the in-frame ones, dropping some. Among approximately 100,000 clones listed, 70% to 80% were seen once. V shed 3 bases, J shed 4 bases, and the junction held 10 bases outside the gene matches. The CDR3 has 15 amino acids. CDR1 SGHNT and CDR2 YYREEE come from the germline V gene (reference sequence). All donors participated as healthy donors of bone marrow. These donors counted as nominally healthy when sampled, but unrecorded immune exposures were likely. Sequenced: PBMCs. This chain links TRBV5-4 with TRBJ2-7; TRBD1 aligns across 7 bases. The sequence was collected from a woman in her 40s in good health and CMV-seropositive. CDR3 loop: CASSSGQPIPYEQYF. The CDR3 nucleotides are TGTGCCAGCAGCTCGGGACAGCCAATACCTTACGAGCAGTACTTC.